This record looks at one T cell receptor beta chain sequence and its context. This sample was included in a study of T cells in Graves' hyperthyroidism and ophthalmopathy. What was amplified from RNA transcripts were TCR beta CDR3 regions. Researchers ran a first-round RT-PCR on the TCR CDR3 using the HTBI primer set. TCRdb re-derived calls from the multiplex PCR reads in MiXCR, one entry per CDR3 protein. The data contain approximately 420,000 distinct CDR3 sequences, 12% to 15% of them singletons. Sample: blood. The receptor's source is a young woman with Graves' hyperthyroidism.

For the CDR3, the DNA is TGCGCCAGCAGCCAAGAATTGGCAGGCGAGCAGTACTTC. This encodes CASSQELAGEQYF. The V gene is TRBV4-3, the J gene TRBJ2-7; D is unclear. The V end lost 0 bases, the J end lost 6 bases, and 9 bases lay between the germline ends. Germline V lookup: CDR1 LGHNA, CDR2 YSLEER. The CDR3 is 13 residues long.